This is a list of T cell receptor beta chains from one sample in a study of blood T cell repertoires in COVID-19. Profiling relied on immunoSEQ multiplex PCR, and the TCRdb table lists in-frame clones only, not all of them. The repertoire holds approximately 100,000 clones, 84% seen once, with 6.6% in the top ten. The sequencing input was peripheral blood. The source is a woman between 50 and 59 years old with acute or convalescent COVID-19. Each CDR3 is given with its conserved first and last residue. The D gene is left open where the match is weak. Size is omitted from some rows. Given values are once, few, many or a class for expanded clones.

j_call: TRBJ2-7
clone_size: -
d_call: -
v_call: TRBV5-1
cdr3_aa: CASSLAASRGFYEQYF
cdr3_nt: TGCGCCAGCAGCTTGGCGGCGTCCAGGGGTTTCTACGAGCAGTACTTC

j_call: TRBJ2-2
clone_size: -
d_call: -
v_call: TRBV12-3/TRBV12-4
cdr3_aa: CASTGQYTGELFF
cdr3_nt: TGTGCCAGCACCGGACAGTACACCGGGGAGCTGTTTTTT

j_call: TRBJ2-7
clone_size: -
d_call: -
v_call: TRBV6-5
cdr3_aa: CASSYSWAFGEQYF
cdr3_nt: TGTGCCAGCAGTTACTCCTGGGCCTTTGGGGAGCAGTACTTC

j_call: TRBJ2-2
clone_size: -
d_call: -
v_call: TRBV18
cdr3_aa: CASSPGLIGELFF
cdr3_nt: TGTGCCAGCTCACCAGGACTGATCGGGGAGCTGTTTTTT

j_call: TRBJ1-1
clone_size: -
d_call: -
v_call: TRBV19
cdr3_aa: CASSMAKGESFF
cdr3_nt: TGTGCCAGTAGTATGGCGAAGGGGGAGTCTTTCTTT

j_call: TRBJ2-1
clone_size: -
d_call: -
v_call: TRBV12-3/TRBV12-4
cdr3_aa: CASASGNEQFF
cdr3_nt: TGTGCCAGCGCCTCGGGGAATGAGCAGTTCTTC

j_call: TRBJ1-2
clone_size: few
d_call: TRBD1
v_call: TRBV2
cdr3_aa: CASIPSTGGGYGYTF
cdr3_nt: TGTGCCAGCATACCCTCGACAGGGGGCGGCTATGGCTACACCTTC

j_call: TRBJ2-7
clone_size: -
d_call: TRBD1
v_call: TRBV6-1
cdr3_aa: CASSDPPGQAWVSYEQYF
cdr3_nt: TGTGCCAGCAGTGACCCCCCGGGACAGGCCTGGGTCTCCTACGAGCAGTACTTC

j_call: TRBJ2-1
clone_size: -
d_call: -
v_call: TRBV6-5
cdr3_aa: CATGDRASYNEQFF
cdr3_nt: TGTGCCACCGGGGATCGGGCCTCCTACAATGAGCAGTTCTTC

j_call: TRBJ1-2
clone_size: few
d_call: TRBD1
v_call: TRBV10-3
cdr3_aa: CAISRQGSNYGYTF
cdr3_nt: TGTGCCATCAGTCGACAGGGAAGCAACTATGGCTACACCTTC

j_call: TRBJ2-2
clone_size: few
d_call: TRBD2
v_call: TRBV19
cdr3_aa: CASTLLAGTNTGELFF
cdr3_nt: TGTGCCAGTACCTTACTAGCGGGGACGAACACCGGGGAGCTGTTTTTT

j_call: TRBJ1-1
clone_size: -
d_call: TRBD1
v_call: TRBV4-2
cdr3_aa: CASSQVSTGGPGGAEAFF
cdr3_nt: TGTGCCAGCAGCCAAGTATCCACAGGGGGCCCTGGAGGCGCTGAAGCTTTCTTT

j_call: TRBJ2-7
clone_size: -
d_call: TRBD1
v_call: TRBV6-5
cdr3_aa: CASSYSRQGPYEQYF
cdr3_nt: TGTGCCAGCAGTTACTCGAGACAGGGCCCCTACGAGCAGTACTTC

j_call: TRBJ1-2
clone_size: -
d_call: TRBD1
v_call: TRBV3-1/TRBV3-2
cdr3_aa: CASSQTGSGYTF
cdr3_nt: TGTGCCAGCAGCCAGACAGGGTCTGGCTACACCTTC

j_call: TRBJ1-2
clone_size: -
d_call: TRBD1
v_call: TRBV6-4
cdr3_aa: CASSAIPGQGAGGYTF
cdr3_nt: TGTGCCAGCAGTGCAATTCCGGGACAGGGGGCAGGTGGCTACACCTTC

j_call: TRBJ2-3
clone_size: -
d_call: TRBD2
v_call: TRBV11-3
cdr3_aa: CASSLGTSGGPGDTQYF
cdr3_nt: TGTGCCAGCAGCTTGGGGACTAGCGGGGGGCCGGGGGATACGCAGTATTTT

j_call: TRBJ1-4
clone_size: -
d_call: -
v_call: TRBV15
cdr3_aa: CATNRGGAYEKLFF
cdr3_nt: TGTGCCACCAATCGCGGGGGGGCATATGAAAAACTGTTTTTT

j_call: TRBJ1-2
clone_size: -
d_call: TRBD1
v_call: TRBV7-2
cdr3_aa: CASSFTGTANYGYTF
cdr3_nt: TGTGCCAGCAGCTTTACCGGGACAGCTAACTATGGCTACACCTTC

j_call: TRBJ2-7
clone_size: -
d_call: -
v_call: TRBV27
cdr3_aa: CASSLFPQGNPYEQYF
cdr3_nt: TGTGCCAGCAGTTTATTCCCCCAGGGGAACCCCTACGAGCAGTACTTC

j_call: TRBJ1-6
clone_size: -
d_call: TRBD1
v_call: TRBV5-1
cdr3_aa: CASSSSRTGTNSPLHF
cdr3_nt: TGCGCCAGCAGCTCATCAAGGACAGGAACCAATTCACCCCTCCACTTT

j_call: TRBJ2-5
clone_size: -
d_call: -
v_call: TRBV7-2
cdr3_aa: CASSLYQGSQETQYF
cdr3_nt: TGTGCCAGCAGCCTTTATCAGGGAAGCCAAGAGACCCAGTACTTC

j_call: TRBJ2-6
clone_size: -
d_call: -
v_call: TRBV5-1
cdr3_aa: CASSPGQISRNSGANVLTF
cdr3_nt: TGCGCCAGCAGCCCCGGACAGATCTCACGCAACTCTGGGGCCAACGTCCTGACTTTC

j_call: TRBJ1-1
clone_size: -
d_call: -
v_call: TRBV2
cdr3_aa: CATTTENTEAFF
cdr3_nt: TGTGCCACCACGACAGAAAACACTGAAGCTTTCTTT

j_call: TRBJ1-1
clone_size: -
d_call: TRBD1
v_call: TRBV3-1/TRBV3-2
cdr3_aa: CASSHSWDSPREAFF
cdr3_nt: TGTGCCAGCAGCCACTCCTGGGACAGCCCACGTGAAGCTTTCTTT

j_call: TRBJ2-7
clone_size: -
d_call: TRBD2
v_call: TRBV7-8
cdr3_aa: CASSPGGYEQYF
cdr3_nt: TGTGCCAGCAGCCCGGGGGGCTACGAGCAGTACTTC

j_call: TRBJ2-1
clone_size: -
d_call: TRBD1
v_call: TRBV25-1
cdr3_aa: CASSIGTGGRPEQFF
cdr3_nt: TGTGCCAGCAGTATCGGGACAGGGGGGCGACCCGAGCAGTTCTTC

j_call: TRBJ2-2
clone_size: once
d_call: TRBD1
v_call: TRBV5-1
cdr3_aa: CASSIGQGSTGELFF
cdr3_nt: TGCGCCAGCAGCATTGGACAGGGATCCACCGGGGAGCTGTTTTTT

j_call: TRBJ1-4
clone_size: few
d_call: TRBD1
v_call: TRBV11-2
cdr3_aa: CASSPRWTGDNEKLFF
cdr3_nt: TGTGCCAGCAGCCCGAGATGGACAGGTGATAATGAAAAACTGTTTTTT

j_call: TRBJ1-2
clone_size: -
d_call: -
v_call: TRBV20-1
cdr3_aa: CSASPRGGLTYGYTF
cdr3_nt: TGCAGTGCCAGTCCCCGGGGGGGCCTTACTTATGGCTACACCTTC

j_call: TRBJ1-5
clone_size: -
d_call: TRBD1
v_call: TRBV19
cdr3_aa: CASSSQGVQPQHF
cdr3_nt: TGTGCCAGTAGTAGCCAGGGGGTTCAGCCCCAGCATTTT

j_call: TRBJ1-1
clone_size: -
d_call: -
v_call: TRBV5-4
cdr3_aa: CASSLKGRAFF
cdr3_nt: TGTGCCAGCAGCCTGAAGGGGAGGGCTTTCTTT

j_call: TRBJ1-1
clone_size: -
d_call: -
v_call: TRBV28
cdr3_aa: CASSLSTGKVGTEAFF
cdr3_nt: TGTGCCAGCAGTTTATCCACAGGCAAGGTGGGGACTGAAGCTTTCTTT

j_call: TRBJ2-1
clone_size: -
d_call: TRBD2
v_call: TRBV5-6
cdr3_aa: CASSRLAAPNNEQFF
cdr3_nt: TGTGCCAGCAGCCGGCTAGCGGCCCCGAATAATGAGCAGTTCTTC

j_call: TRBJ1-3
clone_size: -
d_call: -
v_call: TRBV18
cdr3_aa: CASSPEGSGNTIYF
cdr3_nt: TGTGCCAGCTCACCGGAGGGTAGTGGAAACACCATATATTTT

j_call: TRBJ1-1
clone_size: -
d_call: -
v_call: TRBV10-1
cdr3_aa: CASKKTANTEAFF
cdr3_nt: TGCGCCAGCAAAAAGACAGCGAACACTGAAGCTTTCTTT

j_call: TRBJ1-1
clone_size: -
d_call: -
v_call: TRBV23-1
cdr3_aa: CASSQFGGRGMNTEAFF
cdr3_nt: TGCGCCAGCAGTCAATTTGGAGGGCGAGGAATGAACACTGAAGCTTTCTTT

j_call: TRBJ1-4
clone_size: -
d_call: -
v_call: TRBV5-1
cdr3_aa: CASSLGMGGQIGEKLFF
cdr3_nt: TGCGCCAGCAGCTTGGGAATGGGAGGGCAGATAGGAGAAAAACTGTTTTTT

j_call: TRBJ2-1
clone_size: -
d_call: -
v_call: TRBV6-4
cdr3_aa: CASSEGAEGGNERFF
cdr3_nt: TGTGCCAGCAGTGAAGGGGCTGAAGGTGGCAATGAGCGGTTCTTC

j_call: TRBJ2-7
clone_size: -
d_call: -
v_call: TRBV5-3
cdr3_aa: CARSLFGGDEQYF
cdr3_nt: TGTGCCAGAAGCTTGTTCGGGGGAGACGAGCAGTACTTC

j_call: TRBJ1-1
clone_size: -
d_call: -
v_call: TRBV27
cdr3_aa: CASKDRQNTEAFF
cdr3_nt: TGTGCCAGCAAGGACAGACAGAACACTGAAGCTTTCTTT

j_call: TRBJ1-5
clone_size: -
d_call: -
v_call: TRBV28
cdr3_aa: CASTVGRGADQPQHF
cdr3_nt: TGTGCCAGCACTGTAGGCCGGGGTGCGGATCAGCCCCAGCATTTT

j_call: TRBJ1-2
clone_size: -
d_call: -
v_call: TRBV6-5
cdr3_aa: CASSSREGYGYTF
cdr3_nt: TGTGCCAGCAGTTCAAGGGAGGGCTACGGCTACACCTTC

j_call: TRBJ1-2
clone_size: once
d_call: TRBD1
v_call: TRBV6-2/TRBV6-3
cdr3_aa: CASSRHGQVDYGYTF
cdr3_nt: TGTGCCAGCAGCCGCCACGGACAGGTTGACTATGGCTACACCTTC

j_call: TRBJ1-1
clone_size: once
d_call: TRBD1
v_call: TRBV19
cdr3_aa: CATRQGWTEAFF
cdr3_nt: TGTGCCACCCGACAGGGGTGGACTGAAGCTTTCTTT

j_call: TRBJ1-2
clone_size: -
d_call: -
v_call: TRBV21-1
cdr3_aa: CASSLPAVDIPAYGYTF
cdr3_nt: TGTGCCAGCAGCTTGCCGGCTGTCGACATCCCCGCCTATGGCTACACCTTC

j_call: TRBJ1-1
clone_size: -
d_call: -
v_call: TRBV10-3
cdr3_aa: CAITAGAMNTEAFF
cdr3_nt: TGTGCCATCACTGCAGGGGCGATGAACACTGAAGCTTTCTTT

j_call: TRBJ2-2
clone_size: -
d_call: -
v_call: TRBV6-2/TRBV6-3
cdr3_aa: CASSLLGPSTGELFF
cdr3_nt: TGTGCCAGCAGCCTACTAGGCCCAAGCACCGGGGAGCTGTTTTTT

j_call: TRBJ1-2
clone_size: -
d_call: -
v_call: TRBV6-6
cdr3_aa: CASRQFSDGYTF
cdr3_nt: TGTGCCAGCAGACAGTTCTCCGATGGCTACACCTTC

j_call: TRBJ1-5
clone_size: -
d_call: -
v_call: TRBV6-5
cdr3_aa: CASSLNSNQPQHF
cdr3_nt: TGTGCCAGCAGTTTAAATAGCAATCAGCCCCAGCATTTT

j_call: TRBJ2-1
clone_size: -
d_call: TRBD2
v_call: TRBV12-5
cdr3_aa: CASGLDLAGGPRSSYNEQFF
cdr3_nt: TGTGCTAGTGGTTTGGATCTAGCGGGGGGTCCCAGGAGCTCCTACAATGAGCAGTTCTTC

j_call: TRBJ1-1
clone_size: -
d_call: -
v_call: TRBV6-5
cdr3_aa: CASNLPGRGTEAFF
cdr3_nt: TGTGCCAGCAACCTACCCGGGAGGGGCACTGAAGCTTTCTTT

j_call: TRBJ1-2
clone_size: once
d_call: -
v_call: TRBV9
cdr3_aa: CASSPQTDLNYGYTF
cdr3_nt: TGTGCCAGCAGCCCCCAGACAGATTTAAACTATGGCTACACCTTC

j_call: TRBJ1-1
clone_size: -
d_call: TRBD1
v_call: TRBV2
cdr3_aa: CASSAGQGAHEAFF
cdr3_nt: TGTGCCAGCAGTGCCGGACAGGGGGCGCATGAAGCTTTCTTT

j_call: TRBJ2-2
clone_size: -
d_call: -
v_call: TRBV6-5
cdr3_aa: CASRDSNTGELFF
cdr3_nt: TGTGCCAGCAGAGACTCGAACACCGGGGAGCTGTTTTTT

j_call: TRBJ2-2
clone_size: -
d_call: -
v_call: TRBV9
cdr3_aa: CASSVLGGTNTGELFF
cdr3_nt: TGTGCCAGCAGCGTTCTGGGGGGGACAAACACCGGGGAGCTGTTTTTT

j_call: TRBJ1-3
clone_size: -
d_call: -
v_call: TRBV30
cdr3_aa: CAWSGKGSGNTIYF
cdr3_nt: TGTGCCTGGAGTGGCAAGGGGTCTGGAAACACCATATATTTT

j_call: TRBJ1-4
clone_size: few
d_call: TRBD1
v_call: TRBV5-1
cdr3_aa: CASSSLGTANEKLFF
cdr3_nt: TGCGCCAGCAGCTCCCTCGGGACAGCAAATGAAAAACTGTTTTTT

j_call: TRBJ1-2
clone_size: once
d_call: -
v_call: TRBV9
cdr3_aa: CASSVAVEGIDGYTF
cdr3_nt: TGTGCCAGCAGCGTAGCGGTAGAGGGAATCGATGGCTACACCTTC